This is a list of T cell receptor beta chains from one sample in a study of shared clonotypes between healthy human individuals. Repertoires were generated with immunoSEQ multiplex PCR, while TCRdb's copy carries only in-frame clones and drops some. The sample has some 2.3 million clones, 85% to 95% seen once. The sequencing input was naive CD4+ T cells from PBMCs. These receptors all come from a man younger than 35 in good health. Some clones in this sample may be carry-over from other donors' samples. Each CDR3 is given with its conserved first and last residue. Each record gives: CDR3 length, V gene, D gene, J gene, CDR3 protein. The D gene is left open where the match is weak.

>15|TRBV13|.|TRBJ1-1
CASSFIQGRDTEAFF
>16|TRBV11-2|.|TRBJ1-2
CASSLGRGGSNYGYTF
>17|TRBV27|.|TRBJ1-5
CASSPLTTGGNNQPQHF
>13|TRBV27|.|TRBJ2-7
CASSLHYSYEQYF
>13|TRBV2|TRBD1|TRBJ2-7
CASTDRGEDEQYF
>14|TRBV5-1|.|TRBJ2-5
CASSEPGAEETQYF
>14|TRBV5-1|.|TRBJ2-5
CASSLGHNQETQYF
>15|TRBV6-1|.|TRBJ1-3
CASSGQAVSGNTIYF
>14|TRBV5-1|.|TRBJ1-2
CASSLEAETYGYTF
>17|TRBV5-1|TRBD1|TRBJ1-1
CASSLARDSPLNTEAFF